The clone carrying this T cell receptor beta chain occurred many times. Its matching antigen is unknown. TCR beta CDR3 regions were amplified from RNA. With the HTBI primer set, the TCR CDR3 went through a first round of RT-PCR. TCRdb re-analysed the multiplex PCR reads in MiXCR, keeping a single row per CDR3 protein. The sample holds 600,000 to 750,000 distinct CDR3 sequences, 17% seen once. This entry comes from a study of T cells in Graves' hyperthyroidism and ophthalmopathy. Study-level information: The authors collected peripheral blood at initial diagnosis, before any treatment.

Overall study results and limits: The blood repertoire included most of the expanded thyroid clonotypes above 0.001. A median roughly six months before onset, the model predicted ophthalmopathy.

The germline V and J ends were trimmed by 1 base and 1 base, with 7 bases remaining between them. CDR1 and CDR2 from the germline V gene are SGHAT and FQNNGV. The CDR3 contains 14 residues. Exclusion of a patient resulted from uncontrolled infection, other autoimmune disease, pregnancy or lactation. The chain carries TRBV11-2 and TRBJ1-1; D possibly corresponds to TRBD1 (5 bases). This TCR came from a man aged 50-59 years with Graves' hyperthyroidism. Sequencing was carried out using blood. The CDR3: CASSLAGPNTEAFF. CDR3 in DNA: TGTGCCAGCAGCTTAGCAGGGCCGAACACTGAAGCTTTCTTT.